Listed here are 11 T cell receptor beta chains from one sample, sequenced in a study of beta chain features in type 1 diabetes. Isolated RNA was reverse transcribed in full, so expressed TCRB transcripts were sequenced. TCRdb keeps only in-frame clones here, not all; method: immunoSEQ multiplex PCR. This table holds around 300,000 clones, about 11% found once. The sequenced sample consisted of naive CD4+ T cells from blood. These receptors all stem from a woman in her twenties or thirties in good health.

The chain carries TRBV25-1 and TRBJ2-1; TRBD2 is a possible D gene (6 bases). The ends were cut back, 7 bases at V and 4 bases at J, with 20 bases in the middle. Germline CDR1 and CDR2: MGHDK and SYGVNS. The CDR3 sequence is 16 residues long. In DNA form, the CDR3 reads TGTGCCAGCACCAAGTATGGCGGGGCGGGGTACAATGAGCAGTTCTTC. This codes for CASTKYGGAGYNEQFF.

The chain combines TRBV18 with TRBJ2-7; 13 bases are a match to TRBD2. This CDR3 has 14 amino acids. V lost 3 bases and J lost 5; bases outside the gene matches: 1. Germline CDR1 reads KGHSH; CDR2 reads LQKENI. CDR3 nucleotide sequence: TGTGCCAGCTCACCGACTAGCGGGAGGAACGAGCAGTACTTC. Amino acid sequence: CASSPTSGRNEQYF.

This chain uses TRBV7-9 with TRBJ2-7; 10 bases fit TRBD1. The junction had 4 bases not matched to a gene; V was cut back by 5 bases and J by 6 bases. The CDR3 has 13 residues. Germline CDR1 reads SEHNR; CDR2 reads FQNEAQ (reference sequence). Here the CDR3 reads CASSPGQGGEQYF. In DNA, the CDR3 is TGTGCCAGCAGCCCCGGACAGGGGGGCGAGCAGTACTTC.

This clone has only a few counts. The CDR3 loop reads CASSQVTGQGYTF. Here the CDR3 DNA reads TGCGCCAGCAGCCAAGTGACAGGGCAGGGCTACACCTTC. The rearrangement links TRBV4-3 to TRBJ1-2; TRBD1 matches at 7 bases. CDR1 and CDR2 (germline): LGHNA, YSLEER. J was trimmed by 8 bases and V by 1 base; bases with no gene match: 4. The CDR3 is 13 amino acids.

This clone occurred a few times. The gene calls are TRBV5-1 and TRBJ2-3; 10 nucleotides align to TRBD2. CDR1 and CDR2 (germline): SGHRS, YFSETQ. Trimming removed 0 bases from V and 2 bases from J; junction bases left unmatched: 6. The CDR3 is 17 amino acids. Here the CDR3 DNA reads TGCGCCAGCAGCTTGGCTAGCGGGAGCCTAAACACAGATACGCAGTATTTT. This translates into CASSLASGSLNTDTQYF.

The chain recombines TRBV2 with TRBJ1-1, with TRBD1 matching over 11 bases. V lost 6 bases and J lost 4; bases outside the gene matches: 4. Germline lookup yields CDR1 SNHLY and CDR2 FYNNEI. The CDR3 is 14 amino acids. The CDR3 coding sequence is TGTGCCAGCAGGGAGGACAGGGGGCCCACTGAAGCTTTCTTT. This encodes CASREDRGPTEAFF.

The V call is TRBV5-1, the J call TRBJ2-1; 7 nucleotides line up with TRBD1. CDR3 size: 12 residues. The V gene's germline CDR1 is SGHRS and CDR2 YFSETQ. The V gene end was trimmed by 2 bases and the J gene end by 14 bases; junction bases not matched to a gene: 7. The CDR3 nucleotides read TGCGCCAGCAGCTTACAGGGGTACGAGAAGTTCTTC. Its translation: CASSLQGYEKFF.

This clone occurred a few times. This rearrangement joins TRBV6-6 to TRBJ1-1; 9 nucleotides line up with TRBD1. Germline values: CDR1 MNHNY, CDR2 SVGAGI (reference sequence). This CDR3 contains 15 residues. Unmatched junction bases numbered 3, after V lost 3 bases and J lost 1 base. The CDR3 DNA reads TGTGCCAGCAGTTATCCGGGACAGGGGAACACTGAAGCTTTCTTT. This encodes CASSYPGQGNTEAFF.

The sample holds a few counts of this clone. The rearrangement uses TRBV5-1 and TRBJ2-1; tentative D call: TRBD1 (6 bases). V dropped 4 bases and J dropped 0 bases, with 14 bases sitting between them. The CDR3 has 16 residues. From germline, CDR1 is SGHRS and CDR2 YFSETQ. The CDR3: CASSKQGFSSYNEQFF. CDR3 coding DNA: TGCGCCAGCAGCAAACAGGGCTTTAGCTCCTACAATGAGCAGTTCTTC.

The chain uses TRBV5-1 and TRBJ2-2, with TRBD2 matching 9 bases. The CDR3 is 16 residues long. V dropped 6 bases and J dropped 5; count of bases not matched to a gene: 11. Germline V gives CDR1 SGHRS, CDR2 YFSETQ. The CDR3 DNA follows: TGCGCCAGCAAAGGTAGCGGGAGAGGAAGGACCGGGGAGCTGTTTTTT. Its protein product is CASKGSGRGRTGELFF.

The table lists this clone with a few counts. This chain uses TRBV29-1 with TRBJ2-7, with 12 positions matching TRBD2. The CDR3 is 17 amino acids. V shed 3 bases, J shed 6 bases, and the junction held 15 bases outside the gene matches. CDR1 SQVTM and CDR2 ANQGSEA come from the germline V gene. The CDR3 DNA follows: TGCAGCGTTGAGGCCGGGACTAGCGGGTCCCGGAGCGGCGAGCAGTACTTC. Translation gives CSVEAGTSGSRSGEQYF.